Following are 25 T cell receptor beta chains from one sample sequenced in a study of molecular identifiers for immune sequencing clone quantification. TCRdb ran MiXCR on the PCR reads and lists one entry per CDR3 protein. The sample contains over 85,000 distinct CDR3 sequences, about a third of which appear only once. Sequencing was carried out using naive CD8+ T cells from blood, with Jurkat cell RNA spiked in. Subset noted: FACS-sorted CD8+CD4-CCR7+CD45RA+ naive T cells. Source of these receptors: a human donor in good health. Some libraries in this study had Jurkat cell RNA spiked in.

The chain links TRBV20-1 to TRBJ2-5; D is possibly TRBD2 (5 bases). The ends were cut back, 5 bases at V and 3 bases at J, with 28 bases in the middle. CDR1 is DFQATT and CDR2 is SNEGSKA in the germline V gene (reference sequence). The CDR3 has 18 residues. The CDR3 coding sequence is TGCAGTGCTCAACCTGCATTTTATATAGGAGGATCGGAAGAGACCCAGTACTTC. The encoded protein is CSAQPAFYIGGSEETQYF.

About this clonotype itself: This may be a read error: a much more frequent sequence differs by one nucleotide. The CDR3 ends on some other residue instead of the conserved phenylalanine or tryptophan, so this is likely a read error. This sequence joins TRBV6-5 and TRBJ2-7; D gene uncertain. The CDR3 contains 14 residues. The germline V gene has CDR1 MNHEY and CDR2 SVGAGI. Trimming took 6 bases from V and 0 from J, leaving 12 bases between them. The chain's CDR3 is CASRIDTLSYEQYI. CDR3 coding DNA: TGTGCCAGCAGAATAGACACCCTCTCCTACGAGCAGTACATC.

J is TRBJ1-4 and V is TRBV18; D perhaps matches TRBD1 (6 bases). The CDR3 is 17 residues long. Trimming shortened V by 4 bases and J by 6 bases, and 21 bases separated the two germline ends. Germline CDR1 KGHSH, CDR2 LQKENI. For the CDR3, the DNA is TGTGCCAGCTCACGAGGACTGGGGGCGTATTTGGATGAAAAACTGTTTTTT. This encodes CASSRGLGAYLDEKLFF.

J is TRBJ2-3 and V is TRBV5-6, with 10 nucleotides matching TRBD2. V gave up 0 bases and J gave up 4 bases; unmatched junction bases: 2. CDR3 length: 15 residues. Germline values: CDR1 SGHDT, CDR2 YYEEEE. The CDR3 coding sequence is TGTGCCAGCAGCTTGGCTAGCGGGAGTTCAGATACGCAGTATTTT. It translates to CASSLASGSSDTQYF. Complete variable domain (other parts from reference TRBV5-6 and TRBJ2-3): DAGVTQSPTHLIKTRGQQVTLRCSPKSGHDTVSWYQQALGQGPQFIFQYYEEEERQRGNFPDRFSGHQFPNYSSELNVNALLLGDSALYLCASSLASGSSDTQYFGPGTRLTVL.

DNA for the CDR3: TGTGCCAGCAGCTTGCGCGACAGGGGGCTTGAGCAGTACTTC. Protein sequence: CASSLRDRGLEQYF. The gene calls are TRBV5-4 and TRBJ2-7, with 10 nucleotides matching TRBD1. The germline V gene encodes CDR1 SGHNT and CDR2 YYREEE (reference sequence). CDR3 length: 14 residues. Trimming cost V 1 base and J 7 bases; bases outside gene matches: 5. Using reference TRBV5-4 and TRBJ2-7 for the parts outside the CDR3, the full variable domain is ETGVTQSPTHLIKTRGQQVTLRCSSQSGHNTVSWYQQALGQGPQFIFQYYREEENGRGNFPPRFSGLQFPNYSSELNVNALELDDSALYLCASSLRDRGLEQYFGPGTRLTVT.

This clonotype was picked up many times. The genes are TRBV5-4 and TRBJ2-6; D is unclear. The CDR3 is made up of 14 amino acids. Trimming cost V 2 bases and J 1 base, with 4 bases left between them. Germline CDR1 is SGHNT and CDR2 is YYREEE (reference sequence). The CDR3 protein is CASSLWSGANVLTF. CDR3 nucleotide sequence: TGTGCCAGCAGCTTATGGTCTGGGGCCAACGTCCTGACTTTC. The whole variable domain, remainder taken from reference TRBV5-4 and TRBJ2-6, is ETGVTQSPTHLIKTRGQQVTLRCSSQSGHNTVSWYQQALGQGPQFIFQYYREEENGRGNFPPRFSGLQFPNYSSELNVNALELDDSALYLCASSLWSGANVLTFGAGSRLTVL.

The chain carries TRBV29-1 and TRBJ1-4, with D possibly being TRBD1 (6 bases). This CDR3 region has 13 residues. The germline V and J ends were trimmed by 7 bases and 5 bases, with 14 bases remaining between them. CDR1 SQVTM and CDR2 ANQGSEA come from the germline V gene. The DNA for the CDR3 is TGCAGCGCCGAGGGGGGCCTGAATGAAAAACTGTTTTTT. Translation: CSAEGGLNEKLFF.

Note on this clonotype: A single base separates this from a much larger clone, so it may be a read error. The CDR3 does not end in the conserved phenylalanine or tryptophan, so this is likely a read error. V is TRBV6-6 and J is TRBJ2-3; D remains unclear. Trimming left V 7 bases short and J 2 bases short, with 13 bases between. Germline lookup yields CDR1 MNHNY and CDR2 SVGAGI (reference sequence). The CDR3 contains 14 residues. In nucleotides, the CDR3 is TGTGCCAGCAAACGGCGGAGACCCACAGATACGCAGTATATT. Amino acid sequence: CASKRRRPTDTQYI.

This clonotype turned up a few times. The gene calls are TRBV9 and TRBJ2-7; 8 bases agree with TRBD1. The germline V gene encodes CDR1 SGDLS and CDR2 YYNGEE. With V trimmed by 3 bases and J by 3 bases, 5 bases remained unmatched. This CDR3 is 14 amino acids long. CDR3 region: CASSAYRGDYEQYF. CDR3 DNA sequence: TGTGCCAGCAGCGCCTACAGGGGGGACTACGAGCAGTACTTC.

This clonotype has at least ten counts. This chain joins TRBV28 and TRBJ1-1; no reliable D call. The CDR3 consists of 13 residues. The ends were cut back, 11 bases at V and 0 bases at J, with 13 bases in the middle. The V gene's germline CDR1 is MDHEN and CDR2 SYDVKM. The CDR3 loop reads CACMGRVNTEAFF. The CDR3 DNA is TGTGCCTGCATGGGCCGGGTGAACACTGAAGCTTTCTTT.

The chain employs TRBV7-2 and TRBJ1-5; D not certain. Per germline, CDR1 SGHTA and CDR2 FQGNSA. Trimming removed 0 bases at V and 0 bases at J, with 18 bases between. The CDR3 has 19 amino acids. The CDR3 protein is CASSLAFGVGLTSNQPQHF. The CDR3 nucleotides read TGTGCCAGCAGCTTAGCGTTTGGGGTGGGCCTCACTAGCAATCAGCCCCAGCATTTT.

The CDR3: CASSPGDRSPYGKLFF. The CDR3 DNA reads TGTGCCAGCAGCCCGGGGGACAGGTCCCCCTACGGGAAACTGTTTTTT. The chain links TRBV7-6 to TRBJ1-4; 8 bases match TRBD1. Germline values: CDR1 SGHVS, CDR2 FNYEAQ. This CDR3 comprises 16 residues. V lost 5 bases to trimming and J lost 11 bases; unmatched junction nucleotides: 16.

This clonotype was detected only a few times. The chain links TRBV5-6 to TRBJ2-3; a possible D gene is TRBD1 (5 bases). The V gene lost 0 bases and the J gene lost 9 bases, with 11 bases spanning the gap. Germline V gives CDR1 SGHDT, CDR2 YYEEEE. The CDR3 has 13 residues. CDR3 DNA: TGTGCCAGCAGCTTGGGGCGGACAATGACGCAGTATTTT. Its translation is CASSLGRTMTQYF. Full variable domain (rest looked up from reference TRBV5-6 and TRBJ2-3): DAGVTQSPTHLIKTRGQQVTLRCSPKSGHDTVSWYQQALGQGPQFIFQYYEEEERQRGNFPDRFSGHQFPNYSSELNVNALLLGDSALYLCASSLGRTMTQYFGPGTRLTVL.

This clonotype came up a few times. The V gene is TRBV27, the J gene TRBJ2-5, with D unresolved. The CDR3 extends over 14 amino acids. Per germline, CDR1 MNHEY and CDR2 SMNVEV (reference sequence). V shed 4 bases and J shed 4 bases, with 13 bases lying between them. DNA for the CDR3: TGTGCCAGCAGTTCGGTGACAACCGGAGAGACCCAGTACTTC. Amino acids: CASSSVTTGETQYF.

This clonotype came up a few times. The chain joins TRBV5-1 to TRBJ2-7; 7 positions agree with TRBD1. V lost 1 base, J lost 4 bases, and 2 bases stayed unmatched. The length of the CDR3 is 13 residues. From germline, CDR1 is SGHRS and CDR2 YFSETQ. The CDR3 bases are TGCGCCAGCAGCTTGTCAGGGGGATACGAGCAGTACTTC. Its translation is CASSLSGGYEQYF.

The V gene is TRBV4-3, the J gene TRBJ2-1; possibly TRBD2 for D (5 bases). Germline V gives CDR1 LGHNA, CDR2 YSLEER. This CDR3 is 15 amino acids long. V was clipped by 0 bases and J by 6 bases, with 12 bases between them. The CDR3 DNA reads as TGCGCCAGCAGCCAAGACGGGAATAGATTCAATGAGCAGTTCTTC. This encodes CASSQDGNRFNEQFF.

This clonotype was recorded many times. The genes are TRBV5-1 and TRBJ2-7; a possible D gene is TRBD2 (6 bases). Germline CDR1 is SGHRS and CDR2 is YFSETQ. Trimming took 0 bases from V and 12 from J, leaving 25 bases between them. This CDR3 spans 16 amino acids. The CDR3: CASSLGTLNWRGDGYF. In DNA, the CDR3 is TGCGCCAGCAGCTTGGGGACGCTAAACTGGCGGGGTGATGGGTACTTC.

About this clonotype itself: This may be a read error, as it is one base from a much larger clone. The chain combines TRBV19 with TRBJ2-6; no reliable D call. The CDR3 has 14 amino acids. V was clipped by 10 bases and J by 5 bases, with 15 bases between them. Germline V gene data show CDR1 as LNHDA and CDR2 as SQIVND (reference sequence). CDR3 amino acids: CATEPAVWANVLTF. The CDR3 DNA sequence: TGTGCCACGGAACCGGCCGTCTGGGCCAACGTCCTGACTTTC. Combining the CDR3 with reference TRBV19 and TRBJ2-6 gives the whole variable domain DGGITQSPKYLFRKEGQNVTLSCEQNLNHDAMYWYRQDPGQGLRLIYYSQIVNDFQKGDIAEGYSVSREKKESFPLTVTSAQKNPTAFYLCATEPAVWANVLTFGAGSRLTVL.

This clonotype was seen a few times. V gene TRBV5-6 combines with J gene TRBJ2-4, with D unclear. V was trimmed by 1 base and J by 6 bases, leaving 11 bases between them. The germline V gene has CDR1 SGHDT and CDR2 YYEEEE. The CDR3 has 14 amino acids. CDR3 sequence: CASSLIRLGNIQYF. Written as DNA, the CDR3 is TGTGCCAGCAGCTTGATTAGGCTTGGAAACATTCAGTACTTC.

The V and J genes are TRBV4-3 and TRBJ1-2; D perhaps matches TRBD1 (5 bases). The CDR3 has 14 amino acids. The V end lost 4 bases, the J end lost 6 bases, and 15 bases lay between the germline ends. The germline V gene encodes CDR1 LGHNA and CDR2 YSLEER. The CDR3 spells CASSPRSTVNGYTF. In DNA, the CDR3 is TGCGCCAGCAGCCCCCGATCGACAGTTAATGGCTACACCTTC.

This clonotype occurred many times. The genes are TRBV5-4 and TRBJ2-7; 8 bases map to TRBD2. This CDR3 is 14 amino acids long. Per the germline V gene, CDR1 is SGHNT and CDR2 is YYREEE (reference sequence). Losses at the gene ends were 4 bases for V and 3 bases for J; bases not matched to a gene: 6. The chain's CDR3 is CASSPGGTSYEQYF. The CDR3 DNA reads TGTGCCAGCAGCCCGGGAGGGACTAGCTACGAGCAGTACTTC.

The chain employs TRBV24-1 and TRBJ2-3; possibly TRBD1 or TRBD2 for D (6 bases each). CDR1 and CDR2 from the germline V gene are KGHDR and SFDVKD. This CDR3 has 17 amino acids. Trimming took off 4 bases at V and 3 bases at J, with 19 bases between the two ends. CDR3 residues: CATSDPPGAERTDTQYF. As DNA, the CDR3 is TGTGCCACCAGTGACCCACCGGGGGCGGAGCGGACAGATACGCAGTATTTT.

In this sample, this clonotype turned up many times. The rearrangement links TRBV6-5 to TRBJ2-1, with 9 bases identical to TRBD1. Germline CDR1 MNHEY, CDR2 SVGAGI. V lost 4 bases, J lost 3 bases, and 4 bases stayed unmatched. The CDR3 extends over 15 amino acids. In nucleotides, the CDR3 is TGTGCCAGCAGTTTCGGGACAGGGAGCTACAATGAGCAGTTCTTC. Translation gives CASSFGTGSYNEQFF.

The chain combines TRBV4-1 with TRBJ2-3, with TRBD2 matching over 8 bases. The CDR3 consists of 16 residues. J lost 3 bases, V lost 3 bases, and 8 bases had no gene match. Germline V lookup: CDR1 MGHRA, CDR2 YSYEKL. The chain's CDR3 is CASSHPREGVTDTQYF. CDR3 nucleotides: TGCGCCAGCAGCCACCCTCGGGAGGGAGTTACAGATACGCAGTATTTT.

This sequence joins TRBV25-1 and TRBJ2-7; D unresolved. Germline-derived CDR1 and CDR2 are MGHDK and SYGVNS. Trimming took 8 bases from V and 3 from J, leaving 14 bases between them. There are 13 residues in the CDR3. The CDR3 is CASPKPSFYEQYF. In nucleotides, the CDR3 is TGTGCCAGCCCTAAGCCGTCCTTCTACGAGCAGTACTTC.